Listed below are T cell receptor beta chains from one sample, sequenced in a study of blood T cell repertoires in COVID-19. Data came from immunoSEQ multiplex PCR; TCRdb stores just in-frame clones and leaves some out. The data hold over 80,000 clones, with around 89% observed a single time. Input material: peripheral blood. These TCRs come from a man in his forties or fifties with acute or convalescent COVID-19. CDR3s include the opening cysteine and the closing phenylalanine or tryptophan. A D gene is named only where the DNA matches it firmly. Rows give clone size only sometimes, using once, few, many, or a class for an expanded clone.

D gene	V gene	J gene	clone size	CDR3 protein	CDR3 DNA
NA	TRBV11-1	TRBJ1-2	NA	CASSFRGGYTF	TGTGCCAGCAGCTTCCGGGGTGGCTACACCTTC
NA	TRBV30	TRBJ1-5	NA	CAWIYSNQPQHF	TGTGCCTGGATCTATAGCAATCAGCCCCAGCATTTT
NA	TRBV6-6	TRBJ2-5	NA	CASSYGFQETQYF	TGTGCCAGCAGTTACGGCTTCCAAGAGACCCAGTACTTC
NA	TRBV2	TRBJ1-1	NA	CASSVFRNTEAFF	TGTGCCAGCAGTGTGTTCCGGAACACTGAAGCTTTCTTT
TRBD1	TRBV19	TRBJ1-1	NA	CASSRETGTNTEAFF	TGTGCCAGTAGTAGGGAGACAGGGACGAACACTGAAGCTTTCTTT
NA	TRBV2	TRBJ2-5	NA	CASSDFWQIQETQYF	TGTGCCAGCAGTGATTTTTGGCAGATCCAAGAGACCCAGTACTTC
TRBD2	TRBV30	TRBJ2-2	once	CAWSTGTSRAGELFF	TGTGCCTGGAGTACAGGGACTAGCCGGGCCGGGGAGCTGTTTTTT
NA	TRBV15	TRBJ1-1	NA	CATSRERGNTEAFF	TGTGCCACCAGCAGAGAGCGGGGGAACACTGAAGCTTTCTTT
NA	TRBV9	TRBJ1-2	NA	CASSVGVGSYGYTF	TGTGCCAGCAGCGTAGGGGTCGGGAGTTATGGCTACACCTTC
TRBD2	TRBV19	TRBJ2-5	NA	CASTPLAGQETQYF	TGTGCCAGTACCCCACTAGCGGGGCAAGAGACCCAGTACTTC
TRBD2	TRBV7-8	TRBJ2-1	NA	CASSPRLAGGLYEQFF	TGTGCCAGCAGCCCGAGGCTAGCGGGGGGGCTTTATGAGCAGTTCTTC
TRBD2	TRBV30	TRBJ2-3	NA	CAWSEGAGGTDTQYF	TGTGCCTGGAGTGAAGGGGCGGGGGGGACAGATACGCAGTATTTT
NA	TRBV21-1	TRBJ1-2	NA	CASSKRQGGGYTF	TGTGCCAGCAGCAAGCGACAGGGGGGTGGCTACACCTTC
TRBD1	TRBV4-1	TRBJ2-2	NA	CASSQDGQALATGELFF	TGCGCCAGCAGCCAAGATGGACAGGCGTTGGCCACCGGGGAGCTGTTTTTT
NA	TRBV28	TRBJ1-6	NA	CASSPRGVLGSSPLHF	TGTGCCAGCAGTCCCCGGGGTGTTTTAGGAAGTTCACCCCTCCACTTT
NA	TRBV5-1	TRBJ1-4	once	CASSPSGGRAEKLFF	TGCGCCAGCAGCCCTTCTGGGGGCAGGGCGGAGAAACTGTTTTTT
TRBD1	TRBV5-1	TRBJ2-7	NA	CASRLTGGFSYEQYF	TGCGCCAGCAGGTTGACAGGGGGGTTCTCCTACGAGCAGTACTTC
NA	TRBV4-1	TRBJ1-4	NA	CASSQFTAAATNEKLFF	TGCGCCAGCAGCCAGTTCACAGCGGCTGCAACTAATGAAAAACTGTTTTTT
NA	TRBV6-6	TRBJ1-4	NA	CASSYRQINEKLFF	TGTGCCAGCAGTTACAGACAGATTAATGAAAAACTGTTTTTT
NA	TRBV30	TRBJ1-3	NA	CAWSPKTGSSGNTIYF	TGTGCCTGGAGTCCCAAGACAGGCAGCTCTGGAAACACCATATATTTT
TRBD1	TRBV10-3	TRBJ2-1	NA	CAIRSHDREPQFF	TGTGCCATCAGATCTCACGACAGGGAACCGCAATTCTTC
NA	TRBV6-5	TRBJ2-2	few	CASRAGNTGELFF	TGTGCCAGCAGGGCGGGAAACACCGGGGAGCTGTTTTTT
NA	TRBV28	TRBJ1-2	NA	CASSLIGGGYGYTF	TGTGCCAGCAGTTTGATTGGGGGGGGATATGGCTACACCTTC
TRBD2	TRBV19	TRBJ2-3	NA	CASSKSWTSGSQLTDTQYF	TGTGCCAGTAGTAAAAGTTGGACTAGCGGGAGCCAACTCACAGATACGCAGTATTTT
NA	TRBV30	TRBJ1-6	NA	CAWDRDSGLPLHF	TGTGCCTGGGACCGGGACTCTGGATTACCCCTCCACTTT
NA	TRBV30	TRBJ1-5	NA	CAWGGQSNQPQHF	TGTGCCTGGGGCGGTCAGAGCAATCAGCCCCAGCATTTT
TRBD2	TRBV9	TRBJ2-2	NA	CASSVRGDTGELFF	TGTGCCAGCAGCGTGCGGGGGGACACCGGGGAGCTGTTTTTT
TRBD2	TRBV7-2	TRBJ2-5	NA	CASSLLKRGLETQYF	TGTGCCAGCAGCCTACTCAAGCGGGGGTTAGAGACCCAGTACTTC
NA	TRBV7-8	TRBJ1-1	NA	CASSLARANTEAFF	TGTGCCAGCAGCTTAGCCCGCGCGAACACTGAAGCTTTCTTT
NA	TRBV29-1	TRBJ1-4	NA	CSVGLGSVGDEKLFF	TGCAGCGTTGGCCTGGGATCGGTAGGGGATGAAAAACTGTTTTTT
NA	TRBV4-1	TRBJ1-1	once	CASSNTPTGMPEAFF	TGCGCCAGCAGCAACACCCCCACGGGGATGCCTGAAGCTTTCTTT
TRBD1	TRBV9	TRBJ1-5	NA	CASTDRGSNQPQHF	TGTGCCAGCACGGACAGGGGTAGCAATCAGCCCCAGCATTTT